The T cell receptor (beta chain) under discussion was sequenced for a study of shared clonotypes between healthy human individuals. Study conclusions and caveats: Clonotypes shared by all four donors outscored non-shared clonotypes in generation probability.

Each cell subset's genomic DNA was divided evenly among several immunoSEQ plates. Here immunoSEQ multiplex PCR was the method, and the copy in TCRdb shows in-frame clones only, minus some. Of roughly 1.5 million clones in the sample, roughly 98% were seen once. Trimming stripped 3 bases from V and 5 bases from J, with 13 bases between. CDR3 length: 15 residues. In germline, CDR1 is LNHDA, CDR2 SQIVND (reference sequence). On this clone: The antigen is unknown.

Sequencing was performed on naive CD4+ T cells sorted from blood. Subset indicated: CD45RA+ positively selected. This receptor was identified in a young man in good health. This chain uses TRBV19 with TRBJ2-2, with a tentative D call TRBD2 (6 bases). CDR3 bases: TGTGCCAGTAGTATGGCGGGGCGCCGTACCGGGGAGCTGTTTTTT. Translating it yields CASSMAGRRTGELFF.